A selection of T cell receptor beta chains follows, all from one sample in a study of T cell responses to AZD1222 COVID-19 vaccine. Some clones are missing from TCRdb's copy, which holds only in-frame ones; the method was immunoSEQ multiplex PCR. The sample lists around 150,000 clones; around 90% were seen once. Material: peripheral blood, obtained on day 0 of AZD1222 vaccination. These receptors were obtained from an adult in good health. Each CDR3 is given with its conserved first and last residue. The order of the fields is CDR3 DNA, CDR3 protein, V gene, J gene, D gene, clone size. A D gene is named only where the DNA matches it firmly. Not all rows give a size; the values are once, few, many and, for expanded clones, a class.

CDR3nt: TGCGCCAGCAGCCCCGGGGGGGGTAGCCCCTACGAGCAGTACTTC
CDR3aa: CASSPGGGSPYEQYF
v_gene: TRBV5-1
j_gene: TRBJ2-7
d_gene: TRBD2
abundance: once

CDR3nt: TGTGCCAGCAGCCAACGACGACAGGGGCTCACTGAAGCTTTCTTT
CDR3aa: CASSQRRQGLTEAFF
v_gene: TRBV14
j_gene: TRBJ1-1
d_gene: TRBD1
abundance: NA

CDR3nt: TGTGCCAGCAGTTTGCTAGCGGGTCAATCCTACGAGCAGTACTTC
CDR3aa: CASSLLAGQSYEQYF
v_gene: TRBV27
j_gene: TRBJ2-7
d_gene: TRBD2
abundance: NA

CDR3nt: TGCAGTGCTAGTCCGGTCAGGCAGGACCATTACTATGGCTACACCTTC
CDR3aa: CSASPVRQDHYYGYTF
v_gene: TRBV20-1
j_gene: TRBJ1-2
d_gene: NA
abundance: NA

CDR3nt: TGTGCCAGCAGCTTAGAGGGAGACAATGAGCAGTTCTTC
CDR3aa: CASSLEGDNEQFF
v_gene: TRBV11-3
j_gene: TRBJ2-1
d_gene: NA
abundance: NA

CDR3nt: TGTGCCAGCCTGCGTGAGCTTAATTCACCCCTCCACTTT
CDR3aa: CASLRELNSPLHF
v_gene: TRBV28
j_gene: TRBJ1-6
d_gene: NA
abundance: NA

CDR3nt: TGCGCCAGCAAGGTGGTTAGCGGACCCTCCTACGAGCAGTACTTC
CDR3aa: CASKVVSGPSYEQYF
v_gene: TRBV5-1
j_gene: TRBJ2-7
d_gene: NA
abundance: NA

CDR3nt: TGTGCCAGCAGCCAAGGCTGGGCGGGAGGATACAATGAGCAGTTCTTC
CDR3aa: CASSQGWAGGYNEQFF
v_gene: TRBV3-1/TRBV3-2
j_gene: TRBJ2-1
d_gene: TRBD2
abundance: NA

CDR3nt: TGTGCCAGCAGCAAATCTGACAGGACGCAAACTAATGAAAAACTGTTTTTT
CDR3aa: CASSKSDRTQTNEKLFF
v_gene: TRBV21-1
j_gene: TRBJ1-4
d_gene: NA
abundance: NA

CDR3nt: TGTGCCAGCAGCTTCGGACAGCTCTACGAGCAGTACTTC
CDR3aa: CASSFGQLYEQYF
v_gene: TRBV11-3
j_gene: TRBJ2-7
d_gene: NA
abundance: NA

CDR3nt: TGTGCCAGTAGTATTGGGTCGGGGACTGAAGCTTTCTTT
CDR3aa: CASSIGSGTEAFF
v_gene: TRBV19
j_gene: TRBJ1-1
d_gene: NA
abundance: NA

CDR3nt: TGTGCCAGCTCACCACTTAATAGTCCCCGGGAAGCTTTCTTT
CDR3aa: CASSPLNSPREAFF
v_gene: TRBV18
j_gene: TRBJ1-1
d_gene: NA
abundance: NA

CDR3nt: TGTGCCAGCAGCCCATTAGCGAGTCAGGGTGGCCAGCCCCAGCATTTT
CDR3aa: CASSPLASQGGQPQHF
v_gene: TRBV5-5
j_gene: TRBJ1-5
d_gene: NA
abundance: NA

CDR3nt: TGTGCCAGCAGCCAAGAAAGAGGTGGATACGAGCAGTACTTC
CDR3aa: CASSQERGGYEQYF
v_gene: TRBV4-2
j_gene: TRBJ2-7
d_gene: NA
abundance: NA

CDR3nt: TGTGCCAGCTCACCACCGAGGACCGCGGGGGGGGAGCAGTTCTTC
CDR3aa: CASSPPRTAGGEQFF
v_gene: TRBV18
j_gene: TRBJ2-1
d_gene: TRBD2
abundance: NA

CDR3nt: TGCAGCGGTGCCGGGACAGCTCTTCAAGAGACCCAGTACTTC
CDR3aa: CSGAGTALQETQYF
v_gene: TRBV29-1
j_gene: TRBJ2-5
d_gene: TRBD1
abundance: few

CDR3nt: TGTGCCAGCAGCTTAGCGGTCCGGAACTATGGCTACACCTTC
CDR3aa: CASSLAVRNYGYTF
v_gene: TRBV7-2
j_gene: TRBJ1-2
d_gene: NA
abundance: NA

CDR3nt: TGTGCCAGTAGTTATCGTGGTGACGAGCAGTACTTC
CDR3aa: CASSYRGDEQYF
v_gene: TRBV19
j_gene: TRBJ2-7
d_gene: NA
abundance: NA

CDR3nt: TGTGCCAGCAGCCAGGGAACAGGGGGCGGACAGCCCCAGCATTTT
CDR3aa: CASSQGTGGGQPQHF
v_gene: TRBV3-1/TRBV3-2
j_gene: TRBJ1-5
d_gene: TRBD1
abundance: NA

CDR3nt: TGTGCCAGCAGCGCGCGGGACCTCTCTGGAAACACCATATATTTT
CDR3aa: CASSARDLSGNTIYF
v_gene: TRBV7-9
j_gene: TRBJ1-3
d_gene: NA
abundance: NA

CDR3nt: TGTGCCAGCAGTCGCAACGGCAACTATGGCTACACCTTC
CDR3aa: CASSRNGNYGYTF
v_gene: TRBV27
j_gene: TRBJ1-2
d_gene: NA
abundance: NA

CDR3nt: TGCGCCAGCAGCTTGGCCGTCCGCGGGGATGAGCAGTTCTTC
CDR3aa: CASSLAVRGDEQFF
v_gene: TRBV5-1
j_gene: TRBJ2-1
d_gene: NA
abundance: once

CDR3nt: TGTGCCAGCAGCCCCGACCTAACAGGGGAGAGCGCCGGGGAGCTGTTTTTT
CDR3aa: CASSPDLTGESAGELFF
v_gene: TRBV5-4
j_gene: TRBJ2-2
d_gene: TRBD1
abundance: NA

CDR3nt: TGTGCCAGCAGCGGACACCGGGACAGGGGGCCCTCTGAAGCTTTCTTT
CDR3aa: CASSGHRDRGPSEAFF
v_gene: TRBV9
j_gene: TRBJ1-1
d_gene: TRBD1
abundance: NA

CDR3nt: TGTGCCAGCAGTGAGTACGGCCGCTACACCTTC
CDR3aa: CASSEYGRYTF
v_gene: TRBV6-1
j_gene: TRBJ1-2
d_gene: NA
abundance: medium-sized

CDR3nt: TGCAGCCCCCGCAGCGCCTATGGCTACACCTTC
CDR3aa: CSPRSAYGYTF
v_gene: TRBV20-1
j_gene: TRBJ1-2
d_gene: NA
abundance: NA

CDR3nt: TGCGCCAGCAGCCGCGGGGGGCTGGGCTATGGCTACACCTTC
CDR3aa: CASSRGGLGYGYTF
v_gene: TRBV4-1
j_gene: TRBJ1-2
d_gene: NA
abundance: NA

CDR3nt: TGTGCCAGCAACGCGGCCGCTAGCAATCAGCCCCAGCATTTT
CDR3aa: CASNAAASNQPQHF
v_gene: TRBV7-2
j_gene: TRBJ1-5
d_gene: NA
abundance: NA

CDR3nt: TGTGCCAGCAGCCACCACTTGGTTCCGGAGCTGTTTTTT
CDR3aa: CASSHHLVPELFF
v_gene: TRBV7-8
j_gene: TRBJ2-2
d_gene: NA
abundance: NA

CDR3nt: TGTGCCACCAGCAGAGATTGGACCTCCCACGAGCAGTACTTC
CDR3aa: CATSRDWTSHEQYF
v_gene: TRBV15
j_gene: TRBJ2-7
d_gene: NA
abundance: NA

CDR3nt: TGTGCCAGCAGTTTTCTCGACGAGCAGTACTTC
CDR3aa: CASSFLDEQYF
v_gene: TRBV28
j_gene: TRBJ2-7
d_gene: NA
abundance: NA

CDR3nt: TGTGCCAGCAGCTTAATGGACAGGGCGGGCTATGGCTACACCTTC
CDR3aa: CASSLMDRAGYGYTF
v_gene: TRBV7-8
j_gene: TRBJ1-2
d_gene: TRBD1
abundance: NA

CDR3nt: TGTGCCAGCAGCTTACGCCCGAACACCGGGGAGCTGTTTTTT
CDR3aa: CASSLRPNTGELFF
v_gene: TRBV7-2
j_gene: TRBJ2-2
d_gene: NA
abundance: NA

CDR3nt: TGTGCCAGCAGCCCTAGCGGGGGGGTAGTCGAGCAGTACTTC
CDR3aa: CASSPSGGVVEQYF
v_gene: TRBV5-5
j_gene: TRBJ2-7
d_gene: TRBD2
abundance: once

CDR3nt: TGTGCCAGCAGTTTAACGGGACAGGGGTGGACTGAAGCTTTCTTT
CDR3aa: CASSLTGQGWTEAFF
v_gene: TRBV27
j_gene: TRBJ1-1
d_gene: TRBD1
abundance: NA

CDR3nt: TGTGCCAGCAGCTTAGGGGTAGCGGGAGATGAGCAGTTCTTC
CDR3aa: CASSLGVAGDEQFF
v_gene: TRBV5-4
j_gene: TRBJ2-1
d_gene: TRBD2
abundance: NA

CDR3nt: TGCGCCAGCAGCTTGGCCTATATGGCAGCTTACAATGAGCAGTTCTTC
CDR3aa: CASSLAYMAAYNEQFF
v_gene: TRBV5-1
j_gene: TRBJ2-1
d_gene: NA
abundance: NA

CDR3nt: TGTGCCAGTAGTAGCAGGGCGGGCCAGCCCCAGCATTTT
CDR3aa: CASSSRAGQPQHF
v_gene: TRBV19
j_gene: TRBJ1-5
d_gene: NA
abundance: NA

CDR3nt: TGTGCCAGCAGCTCCACCGGGACAGGGGGATCCGAGCAGTACTTC
CDR3aa: CASSSTGTGGSEQYF
v_gene: TRBV7-9
j_gene: TRBJ2-7
d_gene: TRBD1
abundance: NA

CDR3nt: TGCGCCAGCAGCCAGGACAAGCCCACCTACGAGCAGTACTTC
CDR3aa: CASSQDKPTYEQYF
v_gene: TRBV4-1
j_gene: TRBJ2-7
d_gene: NA
abundance: NA

CDR3nt: TGTGCCAGCAGTGGTGGGAGGAATCAGCCCCAGCATTTT
CDR3aa: CASSGGRNQPQHF
v_gene: TRBV11-2
j_gene: TRBJ1-5
d_gene: NA
abundance: NA

CDR3nt: TGTGCCAGCAGCTCAACCAATGAGCAGTTCTTC
CDR3aa: CASSSTNEQFF
v_gene: TRBV11-3
j_gene: TRBJ2-1
d_gene: NA
abundance: NA

CDR3nt: TGTGCCAGCAGTGTTTCAGAGACCAATCAGCCCCAGCATTTT
CDR3aa: CASSVSETNQPQHF
v_gene: TRBV2
j_gene: TRBJ1-5
d_gene: NA
abundance: NA

CDR3nt: TGTGCCAGCAGTCAAAGAGGGACAGGGGGGTTCTCTGGAAACACCATATATTTT
CDR3aa: CASSQRGTGGFSGNTIYF
v_gene: TRBV7-9
j_gene: TRBJ1-3
d_gene: TRBD1
abundance: NA

CDR3nt: TGTGCCAACCACAGGGGGCTCTACAATCAGCCCCAGCATTTT
CDR3aa: CANHRGLYNQPQHF
v_gene: TRBV7-9
j_gene: TRBJ1-5
d_gene: TRBD1
abundance: NA

CDR3nt: TGCGCCAGCAGACCGGGGGGAGATACGCAGTATTTT
CDR3aa: CASRPGGDTQYF
v_gene: TRBV5-1
j_gene: TRBJ2-3
d_gene: TRBD2
abundance: NA

CDR3nt: TGTGCCAGTAGTATAGAGGGGAGCGAGCAGTACTTC
CDR3aa: CASSIEGSEQYF
v_gene: TRBV19
j_gene: TRBJ2-7
d_gene: NA
abundance: NA

CDR3nt: TGTGCCAGCAGTGAGGGGGGAACCTCTTCAACTAATGAAAAACTGTTTTTT
CDR3aa: CASSEGGTSSTNEKLFF
v_gene: TRBV6-1
j_gene: TRBJ1-4
d_gene: NA
abundance: NA

CDR3nt: TGTGCCAGCAGCCACCGCACTAGAAGCTACGAGCAGTACTTC
CDR3aa: CASSHRTRSYEQYF
v_gene: TRBV3-1/TRBV3-2
j_gene: TRBJ2-7
d_gene: NA
abundance: NA

CDR3nt: TGTGCCAGCAGTGCAACGGCAGTAGCCAAAAACATTCAGTACTTC
CDR3aa: CASSATAVAKNIQYF
v_gene: TRBV2
j_gene: TRBJ2-4
d_gene: NA
abundance: NA

CDR3nt: TGTGCCAGTACCCCCGCCGGGACAGGGAGCACAGATACGCAGTATTTT
CDR3aa: CASTPAGTGSTDTQYF
v_gene: TRBV11-2
j_gene: TRBJ2-3
d_gene: TRBD1
abundance: NA

CDR3nt: TGTGCCAGCAGCGGCGGACTAGATAACGAGCAGTACTTC
CDR3aa: CASSGGLDNEQYF
v_gene: TRBV4-2
j_gene: TRBJ2-7
d_gene: TRBD2
abundance: NA

CDR3nt: TGTGCCAGCAGCCAAGAAGGCAGCGGATACACCATATATTTT
CDR3aa: CASSQEGSGYTIYF
v_gene: TRBV4-2
j_gene: TRBJ1-3
d_gene: NA
abundance: NA

CDR3nt: TGCGCCAGCAGCTTGGATACAGTTGCCTCTGGAAACACCATATATTTT
CDR3aa: CASSLDTVASGNTIYF
v_gene: TRBV5-1
j_gene: TRBJ1-3
d_gene: NA
abundance: NA